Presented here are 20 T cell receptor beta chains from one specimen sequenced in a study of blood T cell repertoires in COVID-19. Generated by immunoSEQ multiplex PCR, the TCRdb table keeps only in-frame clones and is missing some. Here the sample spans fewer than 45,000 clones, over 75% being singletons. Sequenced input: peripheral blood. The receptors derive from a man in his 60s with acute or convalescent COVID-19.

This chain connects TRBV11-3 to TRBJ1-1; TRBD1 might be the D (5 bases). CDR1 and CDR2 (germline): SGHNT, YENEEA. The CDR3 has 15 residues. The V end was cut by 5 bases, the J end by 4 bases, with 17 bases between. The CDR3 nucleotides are TGTGCCAGCAGCATTACCCCAGGGTTTAGCACTGAAGCTTTCTTT. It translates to CASSITPGFSTEAFF.

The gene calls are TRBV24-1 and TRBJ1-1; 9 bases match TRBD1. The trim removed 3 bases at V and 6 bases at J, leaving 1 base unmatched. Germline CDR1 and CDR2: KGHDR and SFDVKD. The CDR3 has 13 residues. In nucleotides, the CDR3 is TGTGCCACCAGTGATGACAGGGGGGCTGAAGCTTTCTTT. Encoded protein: CATSDDRGAEAFF.

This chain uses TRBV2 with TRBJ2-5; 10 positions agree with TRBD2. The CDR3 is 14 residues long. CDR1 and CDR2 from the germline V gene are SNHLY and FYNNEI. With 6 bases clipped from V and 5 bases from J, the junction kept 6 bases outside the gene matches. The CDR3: CASSATSGKETQYF. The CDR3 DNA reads TGTGCCAGCAGCGCTACTAGCGGGAAGGAGACCCAGTACTTC.

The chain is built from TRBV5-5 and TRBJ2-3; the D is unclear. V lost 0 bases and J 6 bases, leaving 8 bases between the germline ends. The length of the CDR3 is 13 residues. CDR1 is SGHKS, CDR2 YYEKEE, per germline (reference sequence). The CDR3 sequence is CASSLASVDTQYF. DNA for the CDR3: TGTGCCAGCAGCTTGGCTTCCGTGGATACGCAGTATTTT.

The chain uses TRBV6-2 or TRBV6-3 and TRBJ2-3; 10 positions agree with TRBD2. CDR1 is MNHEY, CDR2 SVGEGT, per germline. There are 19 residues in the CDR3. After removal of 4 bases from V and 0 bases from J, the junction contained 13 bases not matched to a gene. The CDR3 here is CASSFVLLAGVKSTDTQYF. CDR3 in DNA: TGTGCCAGCAGTTTCGTCTTGCTAGCGGGAGTAAAAAGCACAGATACGCAGTATTTT.

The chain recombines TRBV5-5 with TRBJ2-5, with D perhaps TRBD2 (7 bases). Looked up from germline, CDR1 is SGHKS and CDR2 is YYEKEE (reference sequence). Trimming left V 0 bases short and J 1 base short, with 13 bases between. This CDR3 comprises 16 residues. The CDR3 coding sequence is TGTGCCAGCAGCTTGGGGGGGGGAGGGGGCCAAGAGACCCAGTACTTC. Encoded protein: CASSLGGGGGQETQYF.

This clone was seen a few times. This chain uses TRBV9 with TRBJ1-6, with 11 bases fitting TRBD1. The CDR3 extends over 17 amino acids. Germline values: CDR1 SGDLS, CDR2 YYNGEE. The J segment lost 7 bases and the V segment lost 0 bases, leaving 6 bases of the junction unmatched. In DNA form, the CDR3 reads TGTGCCAGCAGCGTAGGTGGACAGGGGGCGATAAATTCACCCCTCCACTTT. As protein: CASSVGGQGAINSPLHF. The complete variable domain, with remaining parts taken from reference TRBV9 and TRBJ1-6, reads DSGVTQTPKHLITATGQRVTLRCSPRSGDLSVYWYQQSLDQGLQFLIQYYNGEERAKGNILERFSAQQFPDLHSELNLSSLELGDSALYFCASSVGGQGAINSPLHFGNGTRLTVT.

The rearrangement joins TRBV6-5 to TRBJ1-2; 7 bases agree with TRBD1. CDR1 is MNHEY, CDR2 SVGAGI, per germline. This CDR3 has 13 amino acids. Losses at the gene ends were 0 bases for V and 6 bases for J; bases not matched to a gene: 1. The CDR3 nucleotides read TGTGCCAGCAGTTACTCCACAGGGGATGGCTACACCTTC. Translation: CASSYSTGDGYTF.

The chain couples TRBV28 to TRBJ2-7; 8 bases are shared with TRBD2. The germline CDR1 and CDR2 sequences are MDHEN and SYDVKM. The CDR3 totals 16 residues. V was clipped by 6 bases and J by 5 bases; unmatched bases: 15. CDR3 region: CASRGASGRPSDEQYF. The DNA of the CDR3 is TGTGCCAGCAGAGGGGCTAGCGGGCGGCCCTCTGACGAGCAGTACTTC.

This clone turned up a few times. The CDR3 nucleotides read TGCAGCGCCAGGAACCTATACAATGAGCAGTTCTTC. Translating gives CSARNLYNEQFF. The rearrangement joins TRBV29-1 to TRBJ2-1; D uncertain. The germline CDR1 and CDR2 sequences are SQVTM and ANQGSEA. The V and J ends lost 7 bases and 4 bases respectively, with 11 bases between them. This CDR3 is 12 amino acids long.

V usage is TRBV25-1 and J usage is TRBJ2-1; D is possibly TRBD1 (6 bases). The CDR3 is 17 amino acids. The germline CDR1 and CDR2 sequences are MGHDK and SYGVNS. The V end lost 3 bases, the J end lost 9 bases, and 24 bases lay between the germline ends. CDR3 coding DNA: TGTGCCAGCAGTGATCTCCCCCTACAAACAGGGTCCAGTGAGCAGTTCTTC. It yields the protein CASSDLPLQTGSSEQFF.

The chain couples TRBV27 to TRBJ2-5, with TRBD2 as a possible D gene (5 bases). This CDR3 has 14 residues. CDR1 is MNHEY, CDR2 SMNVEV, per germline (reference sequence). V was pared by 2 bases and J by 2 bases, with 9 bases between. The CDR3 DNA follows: TGTGCCAGCAGTTTAAAGTCGGGACAAGAGACCCAGTACTTC. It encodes CASSLKSGQETQYF.

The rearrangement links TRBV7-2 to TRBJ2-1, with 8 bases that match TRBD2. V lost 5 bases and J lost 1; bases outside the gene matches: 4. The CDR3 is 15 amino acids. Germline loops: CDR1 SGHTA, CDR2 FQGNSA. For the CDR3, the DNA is TGTGCCAGCAGCCCAACTAGCGGATCCTACAATGAGCAGTTCTTC. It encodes CASSPTSGSYNEQFF.

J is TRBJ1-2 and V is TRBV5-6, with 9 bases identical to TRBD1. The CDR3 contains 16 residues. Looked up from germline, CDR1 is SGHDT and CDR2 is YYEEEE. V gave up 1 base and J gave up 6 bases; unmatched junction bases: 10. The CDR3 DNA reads TGTGCCAGCAGCTTGTCGTCAAACAGGGGGCGAGATGGCTACACCTTC. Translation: CASSLSSNRGRDGYTF.

The CDR3 bases are TGTGCCAGCAGCTTGCCGGGACTAGGGGCCAAAAACATTCAGTACTTC. Translating it yields CASSLPGLGAKNIQYF. V usage is TRBV5-4 and J usage is TRBJ2-4; 8 nucleotides agree with TRBD2. V was pared by 1 base and J by 1 base, with 4 bases of the junction left unmatched. The germline CDR1 and CDR2 sequences are SGHNT and YYREEE (reference sequence). The CDR3 is made up of 16 amino acids.

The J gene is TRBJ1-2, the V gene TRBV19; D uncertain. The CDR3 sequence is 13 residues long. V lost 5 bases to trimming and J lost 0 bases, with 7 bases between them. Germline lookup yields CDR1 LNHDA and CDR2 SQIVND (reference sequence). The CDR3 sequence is CASSQQTNYGYTF. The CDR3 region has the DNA TGTGCCAGTAGTCAACAGACTAACTATGGCTACACCTTC.

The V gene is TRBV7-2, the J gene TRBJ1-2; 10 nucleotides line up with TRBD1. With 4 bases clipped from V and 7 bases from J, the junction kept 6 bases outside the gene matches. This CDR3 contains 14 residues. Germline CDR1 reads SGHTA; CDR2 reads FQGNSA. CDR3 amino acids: CASSSRDRGFGYTF. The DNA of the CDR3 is TGTGCCAGCAGCTCCCGGGACAGGGGATTTGGCTACACCTTC.

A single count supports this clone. CDR3 coding DNA: TGTGCCAGCAGCGGGGGCGGGGGGGCTGCCTACAATGAGCAGTTCTTC. Translated, it gives CASSGGGGAAYNEQFF. The gene calls are TRBV9 and TRBJ2-1; 9 bases line up with TRBD2. CDR1 SGDLS and CDR2 YYNGEE come from the germline V gene. CDR3 length: 16 residues. Trimming took 3 bases from V and 2 from J; bases not matched to a gene: 6.

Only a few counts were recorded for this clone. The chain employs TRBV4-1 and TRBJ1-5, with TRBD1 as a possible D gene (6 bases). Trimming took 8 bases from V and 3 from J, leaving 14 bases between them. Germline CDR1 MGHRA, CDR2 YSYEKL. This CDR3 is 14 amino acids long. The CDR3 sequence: CASGEQGSNQPQHF. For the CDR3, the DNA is TGCGCCAGCGGAGAGCAGGGGTCCAATCAGCCCCAGCATTTT.

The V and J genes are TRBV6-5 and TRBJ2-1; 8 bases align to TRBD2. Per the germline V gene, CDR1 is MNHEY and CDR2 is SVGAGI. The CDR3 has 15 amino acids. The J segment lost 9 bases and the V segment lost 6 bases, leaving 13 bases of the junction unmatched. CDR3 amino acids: CASRAGTSFRSEQFF. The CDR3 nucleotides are TGTGCCAGCAGGGCCGGGACTAGTTTCCGCAGTGAGCAGTTCTTC.